This entry features one T cell receptor (beta chain) sequence. No antigen is known for it. These data come from a study of post-analysis software for immune sequencing data. This CDR3 comprises 15 residues. CDR1 is DFQATT and CDR2 is SNEGSKA in the germline V gene (reference sequence). V shed 1 base and J shed 3 bases, with 16 bases lying between them. Study results and caveats: Patients showed TRBV5-6, TRBV5-1 and TRBV20-1 among five TRBV segments more frequent than in controls.

TCR beta libraries were prepared from cDNA with unique molecular identifiers. TCRdb reanalysed the PCR reads using MiXCR and keeps one entry per CDR3 protein. There are some 500,000 distinct CDR3 sequences in the sample; under 55% occur only once, and roughly 12% lies in the top ten. The sequence came from a girl aged 10-17 years with multiple sclerosis. V is TRBV20-1 and J is TRBJ2-7, with D possibly being TRBD1 (5 bases). Sequenced input: blood. The CDR3 spells CSARGQWAFLYEQYF. DNA of the CDR3: TGCAGTGCTAGAGGACAGTGGGCATTCCTCTACGAGCAGTACTTC.